This T cell receptor (beta chain) originates from a study of T cells in Graves' hyperthyroidism and ophthalmopathy. Study-wide results and limits: With a median lead of approximately six months before onset, the model predicted ophthalmopathy.

This clonotype was seen repeatedly, ten times or more. Its antigen is unknown. Amplification targeted TCR beta CDR3 regions from RNA transcripts. Initially, a first-round RT-PCR of the TCR CDR3 employed the HTBI primer set. MiXCR, run by TCRdb on the multiplex PCR reads, gives a single entry per CDR3 protein. The sample contains roughly 500,000 distinct CDR3 sequences, about 15% of which appear only once. Patients aged 18 to 65 had newly diagnosed hyperthyroidism that had lasted under 2 months. PBMCs were obtained from about 10 ml fresh peripheral blood. Sequencing was performed on blood. The sequence was obtained from a woman aged 30 to 39 with Graves' hyperthyroidism that later progressed to Graves' ophthalmopathy.

The CDR3 DNA reads as TGTGCCAGCAGTCTTTCGACTACCCCTGGCGAGCAGTACTTC. This codes for CASSLSTTPGEQYF. The chain joins TRBV27 to TRBJ2-7, with D tentatively TRBD2 (5 bases). Germline values: CDR1 MNHEY, CDR2 SMNVEV (reference sequence). Trimming pared 5 bases from V and 6 bases from J, leaving 17 bases between. CDR3 length: 14 residues.